This T cell receptor (beta chain) stems from a study of early T cells in non-severe SARS-CoV-2 infection. Study-level information: Sequencing was performed on bulk RNA from unsorted whole blood, leaving chains unpaired.

CDR1 and CDR2 from the germline V gene are MNHEY and SMNVEV (reference sequence). The CDR3 has 12 amino acids. Separate cDNA molecules each had unique molecular identifiers attached to them. TCRdb recomputed calls from the 5' RACE reads with MiXCR, one row per CDR3 protein. The sample has approximately 75,000 distinct CDR3 sequences, approximately 14% seen once. Study conclusions and caveats: Matching against VDJdb likely underestimated virus-specific expansions, favoring anti-spike CD8.

As regards this clonotype: The antigen remains unidentified.

The clonotype was recovered from an adult who was a healthcare worker with PCR-confirmed SARS-CoV-2 infection or an uninfected control (not recorded which). This sample comprised whole blood, obtained at baseline. The V gene is TRBV27, the J gene TRBJ2-1; 12 positions agree with TRBD1. The CDR3 DNA sequence: TGTGATACCGGGACAGGGGGCGATGAGCAGTTCTTC. Its protein product is CDTGTGGDEQFF.